The 2 T cell receptor beta chains below all came from one sample that was sequenced in a study of blood T cell repertoires in COVID-19. The protocol was immunoSEQ multiplex PCR, while the TCRdb copy is restricted to in-frame clones and leaves out a portion. The repertoire consists of around 120,000 clones, with approximately 86% occurring once and the leading ten covering around 2.5%. The specimen sequenced was PBMCs or T cells enriched from blood (not recorded which). These receptors were collected from a woman aged 45 to 65 who had recovered from COVID-19.

The chain combines TRBV11-3 with TRBJ2-5; the D gene is possibly TRBD2 (5 bases). Looked up from germline, CDR1 is SGHNT and CDR2 is YENEEA. The V gene lost 4 bases and the J gene lost 1 base, with 16 bases spanning the gap. This CDR3 contains 16 residues. The CDR3 nucleotides read TGTGCCAGCAGCTGGGGATCGACGGGGATCCAAGAGACCCAGTACTTC. Protein product: CASSWGSTGIQETQYF.

The rearrangement links TRBV7-2 to TRBJ1-1, with TRBD1 matching over 8 bases. The V and J ends lost 2 bases and 1 base, in that order; junction bases with no gene match: 9. CDR3 size: 17 residues. The germline gives CDR1 SGHTA, CDR2 FQGNSA. This CDR3 reads CASSLPLQGARNTEAFF. The CDR3, as DNA: TGTGCCAGCAGCTTACCGCTCCAGGGGGCTCGGAACACTGAAGCTTTCTTT.